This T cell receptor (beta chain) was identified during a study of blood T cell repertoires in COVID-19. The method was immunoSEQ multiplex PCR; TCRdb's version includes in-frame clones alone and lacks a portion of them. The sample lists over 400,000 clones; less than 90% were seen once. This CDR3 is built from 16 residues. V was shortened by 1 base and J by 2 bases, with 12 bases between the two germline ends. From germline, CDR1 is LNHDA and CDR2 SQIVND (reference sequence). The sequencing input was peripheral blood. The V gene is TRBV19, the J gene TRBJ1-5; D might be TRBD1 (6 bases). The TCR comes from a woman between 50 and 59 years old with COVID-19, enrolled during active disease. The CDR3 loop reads CASSIAGKGGNQPQHF. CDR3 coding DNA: TGTGCCAGTAGTATAGCGGGGAAGGGGGGCAATCAGCCCCAGCATTTT.